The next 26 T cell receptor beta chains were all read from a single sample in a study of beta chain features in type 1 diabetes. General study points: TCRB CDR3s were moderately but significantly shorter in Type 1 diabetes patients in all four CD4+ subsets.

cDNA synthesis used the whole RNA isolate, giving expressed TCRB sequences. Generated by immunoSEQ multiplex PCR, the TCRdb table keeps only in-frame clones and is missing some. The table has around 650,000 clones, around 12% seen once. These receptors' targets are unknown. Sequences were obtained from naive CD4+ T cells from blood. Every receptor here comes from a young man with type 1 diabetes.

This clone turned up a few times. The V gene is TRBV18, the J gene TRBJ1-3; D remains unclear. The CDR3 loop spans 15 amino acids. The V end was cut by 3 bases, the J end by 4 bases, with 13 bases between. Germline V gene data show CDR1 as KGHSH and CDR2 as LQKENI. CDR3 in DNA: TGTGCCAGCTCACCGGGCAGCGGATTGGGAAACACCATATATTTT. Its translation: CASSPGSGLGNTIYF.

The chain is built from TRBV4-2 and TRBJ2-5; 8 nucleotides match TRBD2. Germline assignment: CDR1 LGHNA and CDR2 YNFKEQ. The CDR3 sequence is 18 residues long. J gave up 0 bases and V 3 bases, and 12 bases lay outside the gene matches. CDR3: CASSHPGSGGGYQETQYF. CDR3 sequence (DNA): TGTGCCAGCAGCCACCCCGGCTCGGGCGGGGGGTACCAAGAGACCCAGTACTTC.

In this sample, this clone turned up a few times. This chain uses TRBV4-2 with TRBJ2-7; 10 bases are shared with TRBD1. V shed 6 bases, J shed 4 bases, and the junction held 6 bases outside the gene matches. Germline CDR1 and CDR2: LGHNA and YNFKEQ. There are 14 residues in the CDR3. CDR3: CASRSGTGAYEQYF. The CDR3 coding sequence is TGTGCCAGCAGATCCGGGACAGGGGCATACGAGCAGTACTTC.

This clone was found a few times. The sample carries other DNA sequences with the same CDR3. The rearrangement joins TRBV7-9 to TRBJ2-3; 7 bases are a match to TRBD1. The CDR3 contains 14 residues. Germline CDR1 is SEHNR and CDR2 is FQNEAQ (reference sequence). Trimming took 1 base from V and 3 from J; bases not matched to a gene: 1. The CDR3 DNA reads TGTGCCAGCAGCTTAGAGGGGGCTACAGATACGCAGTATTTT. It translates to CASSLEGATDTQYF. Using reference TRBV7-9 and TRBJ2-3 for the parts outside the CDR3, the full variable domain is DTGVSQNPRHKITKRGQNVTFRCDPISEHNRLYWYRQTLGQGPEFLTYFQNEAQLEKSRLLSDRFSAERPKGSFSTLEIQRTEQGDSAMYLCASSLEGATDTQYFGPGTRLTVL.

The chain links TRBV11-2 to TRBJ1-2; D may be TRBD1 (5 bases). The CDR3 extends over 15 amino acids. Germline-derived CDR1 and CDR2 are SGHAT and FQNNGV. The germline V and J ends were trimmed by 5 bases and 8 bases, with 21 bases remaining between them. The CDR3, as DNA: TGTGCCAGCAGCCCGTGGGGCGAGCTCCAGGGAGGCTACACCTTC. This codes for CASSPWGELQGGYTF.

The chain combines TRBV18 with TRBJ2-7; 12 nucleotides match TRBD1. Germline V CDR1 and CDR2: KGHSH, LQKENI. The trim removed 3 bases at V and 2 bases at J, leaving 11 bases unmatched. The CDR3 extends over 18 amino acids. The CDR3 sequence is CASSPFSSGTGGTYEQYF. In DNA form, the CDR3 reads TGTGCCAGCTCACCCTTTTCTTCCGGGACAGGGGGCACCTACGAGCAGTACTTC. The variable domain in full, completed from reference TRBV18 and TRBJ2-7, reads NAGVMQNPRHLVRRRGQEARLRCSPMKGHSHVYWYRQLPEEGLKFMVYLQKENIIDESGMPKERFSAEFPKEGPSILRIQQVVRGDSAAYFCASSPFSSGTGGTYEQYFGPGTRLTVT.

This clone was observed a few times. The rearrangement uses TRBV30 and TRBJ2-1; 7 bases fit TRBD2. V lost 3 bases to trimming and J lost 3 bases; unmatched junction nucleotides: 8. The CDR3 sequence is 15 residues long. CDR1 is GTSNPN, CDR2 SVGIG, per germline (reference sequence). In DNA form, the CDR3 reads TGTGCCTGGAGCACCTGGGGGGGACTCTACAATGAGCAGTTCTTC. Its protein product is CAWSTWGGLYNEQFF.

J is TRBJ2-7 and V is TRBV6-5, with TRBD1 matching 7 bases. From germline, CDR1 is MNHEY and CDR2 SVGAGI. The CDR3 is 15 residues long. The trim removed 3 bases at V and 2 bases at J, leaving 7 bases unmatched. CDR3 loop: CASSYYRDSPYEQYF. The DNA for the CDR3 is TGTGCCAGCAGTTATTACCGGGACAGCCCCTACGAGCAGTACTTC.

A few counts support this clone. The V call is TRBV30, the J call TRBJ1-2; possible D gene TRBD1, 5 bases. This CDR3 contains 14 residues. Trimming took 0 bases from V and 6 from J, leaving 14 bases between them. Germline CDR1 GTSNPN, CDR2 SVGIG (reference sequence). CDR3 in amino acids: CAWSVWGIGHGYTF. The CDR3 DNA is TGTGCCTGGAGTGTGTGGGGGATCGGTCATGGCTACACCTTC.

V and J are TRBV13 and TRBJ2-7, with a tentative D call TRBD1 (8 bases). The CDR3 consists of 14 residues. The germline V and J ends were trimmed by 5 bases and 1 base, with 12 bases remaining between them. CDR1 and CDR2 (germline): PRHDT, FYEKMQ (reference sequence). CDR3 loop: CASSAQGGSYEQYF. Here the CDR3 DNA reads TGTGCCAGCAGCGCACAGGGGGGGTCCTACGAGCAGTACTTC. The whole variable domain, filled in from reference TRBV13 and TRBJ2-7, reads AAGVIQSPRHLIKEKRETATLKCYPIPRHDTVYWYQQGPGQDPQFLISFYEKMQSDKGSIPDRFSAQQFSDYHSELNMSSLELGDSALYFCASSAQGGSYEQYFGPGTRLTVT.

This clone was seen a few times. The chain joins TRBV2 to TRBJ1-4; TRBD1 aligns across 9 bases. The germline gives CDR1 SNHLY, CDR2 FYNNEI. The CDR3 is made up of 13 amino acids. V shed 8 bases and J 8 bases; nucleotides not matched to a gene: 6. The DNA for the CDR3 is TGTGCCAGCCATGGGACAGGGAGAGAAAAACTGTTTTTT. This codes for CASHGTGREKLFF.

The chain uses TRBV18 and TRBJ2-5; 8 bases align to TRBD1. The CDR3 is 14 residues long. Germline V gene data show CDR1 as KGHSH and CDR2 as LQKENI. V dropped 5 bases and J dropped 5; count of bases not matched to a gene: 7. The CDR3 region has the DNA TGTGCCAGCTCAACAAGACAGGGGAAGGAGACCCAGTACTTC. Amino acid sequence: CASSTRQGKETQYF.

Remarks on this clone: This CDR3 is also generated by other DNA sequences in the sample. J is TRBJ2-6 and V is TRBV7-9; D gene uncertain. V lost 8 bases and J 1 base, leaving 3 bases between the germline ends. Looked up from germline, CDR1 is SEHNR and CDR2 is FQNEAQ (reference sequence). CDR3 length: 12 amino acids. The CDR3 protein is CASSSGANVLTF. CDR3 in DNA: TGTGCCAGCTCTTCTGGGGCCAACGTCCTGACTTTC.

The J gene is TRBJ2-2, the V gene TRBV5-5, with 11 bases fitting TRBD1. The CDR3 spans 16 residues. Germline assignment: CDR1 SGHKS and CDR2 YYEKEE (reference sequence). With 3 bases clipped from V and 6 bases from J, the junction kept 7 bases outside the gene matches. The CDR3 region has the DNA TGTGCCAGCAGCTGGCCCCCGGGACAGGGGGCCGGGGAGCTGTTTTTT. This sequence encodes CASSWPPGQGAGELFF.

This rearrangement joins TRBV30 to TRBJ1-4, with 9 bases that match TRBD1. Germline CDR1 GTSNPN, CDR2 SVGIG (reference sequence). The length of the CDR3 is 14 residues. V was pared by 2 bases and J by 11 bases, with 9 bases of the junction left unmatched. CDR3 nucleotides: TGTGCCTGGAGTCTACGGGACAGGGCCACTAAACTGTTTTTT. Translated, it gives CAWSLRDRATKLFF.

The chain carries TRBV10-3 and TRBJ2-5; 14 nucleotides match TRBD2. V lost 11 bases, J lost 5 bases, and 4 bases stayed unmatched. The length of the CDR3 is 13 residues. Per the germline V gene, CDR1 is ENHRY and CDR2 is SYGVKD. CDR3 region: CALGTSGGETQYF. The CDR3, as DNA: TGTGCCCTAGGGACTAGCGGGGGTGAGACCCAGTACTTC.

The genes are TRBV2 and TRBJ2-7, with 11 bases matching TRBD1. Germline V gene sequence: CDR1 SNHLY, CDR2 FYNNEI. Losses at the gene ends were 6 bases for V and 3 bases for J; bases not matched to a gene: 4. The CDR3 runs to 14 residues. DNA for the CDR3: TGTGCCAGCAGGGGGACAGGGGGGAACTACGAGCAGTACTTC. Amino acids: CASRGTGGNYEQYF.

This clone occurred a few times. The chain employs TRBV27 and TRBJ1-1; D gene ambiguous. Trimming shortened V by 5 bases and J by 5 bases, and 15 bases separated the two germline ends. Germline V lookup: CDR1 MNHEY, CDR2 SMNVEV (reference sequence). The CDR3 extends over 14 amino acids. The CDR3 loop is CASSLGPLGTEAFF. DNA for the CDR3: TGTGCCAGCAGTCTAGGCCCCTTAGGGACTGAAGCTTTCTTT.

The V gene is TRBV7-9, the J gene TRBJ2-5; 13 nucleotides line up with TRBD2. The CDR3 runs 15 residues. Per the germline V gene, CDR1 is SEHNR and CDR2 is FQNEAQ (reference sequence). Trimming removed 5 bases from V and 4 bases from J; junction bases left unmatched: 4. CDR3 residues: CASSLGTSGAETQYF. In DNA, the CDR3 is TGTGCCAGCAGCCTCGGGACTAGCGGGGCAGAGACCCAGTACTTC. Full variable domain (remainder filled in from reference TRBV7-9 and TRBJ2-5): DTGVSQNPRHKITKRGQNVTFRCDPISEHNRLYWYRQTLGQGPEFLTYFQNEAQLEKSRLLSDRFSAERPKGSFSTLEIQRTEQGDSAMYLCASSLGTSGAETQYFGPGTRLLVL.

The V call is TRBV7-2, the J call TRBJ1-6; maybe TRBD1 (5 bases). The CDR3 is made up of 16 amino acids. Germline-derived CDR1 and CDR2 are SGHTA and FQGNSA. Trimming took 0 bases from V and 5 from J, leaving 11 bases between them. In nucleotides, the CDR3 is TGTGCCAGCAGCTTAGCTTTGGGGGGAAATAATTCACCCCTCCACTTT. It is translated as CASSLALGGNNSPLHF.

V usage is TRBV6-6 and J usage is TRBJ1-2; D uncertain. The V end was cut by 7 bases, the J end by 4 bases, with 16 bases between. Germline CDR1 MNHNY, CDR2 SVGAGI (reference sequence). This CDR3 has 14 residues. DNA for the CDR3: TGTGCCAGCATCCCCGGCGGGGTCACCTATGGCTACACCTTC. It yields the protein CASIPGGVTYGYTF.

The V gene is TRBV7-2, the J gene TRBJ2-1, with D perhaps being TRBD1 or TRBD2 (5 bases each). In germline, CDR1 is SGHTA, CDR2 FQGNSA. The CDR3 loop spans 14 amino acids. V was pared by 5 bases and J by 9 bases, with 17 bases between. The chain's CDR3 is CASSLGLLRGEQFF. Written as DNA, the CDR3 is TGTGCCAGCAGCCTTGGACTTCTAAGGGGTGAGCAGTTCTTC.

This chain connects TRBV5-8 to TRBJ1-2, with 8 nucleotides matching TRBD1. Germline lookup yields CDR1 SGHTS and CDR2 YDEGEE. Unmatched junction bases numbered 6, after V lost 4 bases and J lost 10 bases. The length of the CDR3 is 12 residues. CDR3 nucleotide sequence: TGTGCCAGCAGCCTTGGACAGGGAATCTACACCTTC. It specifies CASSLGQGIYTF.

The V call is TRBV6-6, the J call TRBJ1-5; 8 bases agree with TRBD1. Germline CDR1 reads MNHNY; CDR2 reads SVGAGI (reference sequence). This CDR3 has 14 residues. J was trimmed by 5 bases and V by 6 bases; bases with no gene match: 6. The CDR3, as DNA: TGTGCCAGCAGGGGCGGGACAGGTCATCAGCCCCAGCATTTT. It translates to CASRGGTGHQPQHF.

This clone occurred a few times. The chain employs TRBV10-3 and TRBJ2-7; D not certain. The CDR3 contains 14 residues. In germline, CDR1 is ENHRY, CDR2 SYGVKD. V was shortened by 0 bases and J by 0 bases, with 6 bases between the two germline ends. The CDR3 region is CAISESAGSYEQYF. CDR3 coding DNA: TGTGCCATCAGTGAGTCAGCAGGCTCCTACGAGCAGTACTTC.

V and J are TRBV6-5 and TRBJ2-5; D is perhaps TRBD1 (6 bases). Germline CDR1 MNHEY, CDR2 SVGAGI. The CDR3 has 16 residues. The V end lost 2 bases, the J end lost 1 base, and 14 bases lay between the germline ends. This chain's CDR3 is CASSYATGTLQETQYF. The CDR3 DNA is TGTGCCAGCAGTTACGCCACCGGGACACTCCAAGAGACCCAGTACTTC.